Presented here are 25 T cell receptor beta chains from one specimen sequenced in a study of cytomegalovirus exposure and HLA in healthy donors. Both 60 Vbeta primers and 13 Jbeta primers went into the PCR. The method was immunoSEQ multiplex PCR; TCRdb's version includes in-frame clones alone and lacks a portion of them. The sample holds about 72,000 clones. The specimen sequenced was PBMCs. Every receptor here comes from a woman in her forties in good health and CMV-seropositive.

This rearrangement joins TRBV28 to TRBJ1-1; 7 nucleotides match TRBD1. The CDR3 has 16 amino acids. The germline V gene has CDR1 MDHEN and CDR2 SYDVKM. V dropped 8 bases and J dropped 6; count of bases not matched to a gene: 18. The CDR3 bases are TGTGCCAGCGGTACAAACATGGGACAGCTCCGTCCTGAAGCTTTCTTT. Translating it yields CASGTNMGQLRPEAFF. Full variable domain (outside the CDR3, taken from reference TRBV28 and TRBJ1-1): DVKVTQSSRYLVKRTGEKVFLECVQDMDHENMFWYRQDPGLGLRLIYFSYDVKMKEKGDIPEGYSVSREKKERFSLILESASTNQTSMYLCASGTNMGQLRPEAFFGQGTRLTVV.

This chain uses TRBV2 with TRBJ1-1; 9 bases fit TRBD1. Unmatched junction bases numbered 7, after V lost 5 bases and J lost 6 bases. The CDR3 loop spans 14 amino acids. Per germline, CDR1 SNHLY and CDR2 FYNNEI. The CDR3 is CASSLRDRASEAFF. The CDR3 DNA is TGTGCCAGCAGTCTCCGGGACAGGGCTTCTGAAGCTTTCTTT.

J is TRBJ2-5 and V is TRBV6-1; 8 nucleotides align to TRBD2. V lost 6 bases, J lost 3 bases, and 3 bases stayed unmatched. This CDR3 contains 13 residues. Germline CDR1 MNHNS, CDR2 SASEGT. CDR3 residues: CASRYSGEETQYF. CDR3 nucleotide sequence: TGTGCCAGCAGATATAGCGGGGAAGAGACCCAGTACTTC.

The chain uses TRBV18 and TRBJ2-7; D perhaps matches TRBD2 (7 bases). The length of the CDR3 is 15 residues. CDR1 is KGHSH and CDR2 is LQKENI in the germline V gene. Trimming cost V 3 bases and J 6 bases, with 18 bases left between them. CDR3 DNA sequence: TGTGCCAGCTCACCGACGGCGGGAGACAGGCGCGAGCAGTACTTC. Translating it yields CASSPTAGDRREQYF.

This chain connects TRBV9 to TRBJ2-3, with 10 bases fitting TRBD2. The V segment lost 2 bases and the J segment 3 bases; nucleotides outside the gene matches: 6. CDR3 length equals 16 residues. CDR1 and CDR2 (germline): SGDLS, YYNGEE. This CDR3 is CASSVQAGGTTDTQYF. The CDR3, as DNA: TGTGCCAGCAGCGTCCAAGCGGGGGGGACGACAGATACGCAGTATTTT.

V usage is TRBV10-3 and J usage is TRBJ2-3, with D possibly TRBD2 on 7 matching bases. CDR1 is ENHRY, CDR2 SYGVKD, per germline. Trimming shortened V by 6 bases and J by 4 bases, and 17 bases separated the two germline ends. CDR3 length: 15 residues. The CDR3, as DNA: TGTGCCATCAGGAGTGATAAGGGGGGGGCAGATACGCAGTATTTT. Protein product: CAIRSDKGGADTQYF.

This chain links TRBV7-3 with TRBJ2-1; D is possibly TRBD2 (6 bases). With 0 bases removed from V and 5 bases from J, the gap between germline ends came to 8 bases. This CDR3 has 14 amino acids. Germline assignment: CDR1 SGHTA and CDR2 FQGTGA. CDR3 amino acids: CASSLTSGNNEQFF. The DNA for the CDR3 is TGTGCCAGCAGCTTAACTAGCGGAAACAATGAGCAGTTCTTC.

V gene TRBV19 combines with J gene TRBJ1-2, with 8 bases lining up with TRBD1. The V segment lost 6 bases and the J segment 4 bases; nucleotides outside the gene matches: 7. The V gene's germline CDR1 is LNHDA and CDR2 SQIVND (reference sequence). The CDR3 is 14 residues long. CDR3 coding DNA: TGTGCCAGTAGAGAGCAAGGGACAGGCTATGGCTACACCTTC. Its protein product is CASREQGTGYGYTF.

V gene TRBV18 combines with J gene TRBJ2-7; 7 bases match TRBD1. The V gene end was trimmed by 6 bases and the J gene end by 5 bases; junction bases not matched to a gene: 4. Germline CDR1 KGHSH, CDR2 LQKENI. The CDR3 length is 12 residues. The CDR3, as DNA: TGTGCCAGCTCTTACAGGGGACACGAGCAGTACTTC. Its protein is CASSYRGHEQYF. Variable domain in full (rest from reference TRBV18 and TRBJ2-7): NAGVMQNPRHLVRRRGQEARLRCSPMKGHSHVYWYRQLPEEGLKFMVYLQKENIIDESGMPKERFSAEFPKEGPSILRIQQVVRGDSAAYFCASSYRGHEQYFGPGTRLTVT.

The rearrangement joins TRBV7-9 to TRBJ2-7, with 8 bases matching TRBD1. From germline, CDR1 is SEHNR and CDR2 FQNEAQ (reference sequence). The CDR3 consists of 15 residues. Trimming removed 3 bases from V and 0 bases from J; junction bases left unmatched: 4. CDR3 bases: TGTGCCAGCAGCTTGACAGGGGAAGGCTCCTACGAGCAGTACTTC. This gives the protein CASSLTGEGSYEQYF.

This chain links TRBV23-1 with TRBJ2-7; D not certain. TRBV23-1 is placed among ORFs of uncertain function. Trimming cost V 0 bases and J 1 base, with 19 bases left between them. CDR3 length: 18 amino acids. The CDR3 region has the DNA TGCGCCAGCAGTCAATCCCGGAGATCCCCCGTTTTGTCCTACGAGCAGTACTTC. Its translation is CASSQSRRSPVLSYEQYF.

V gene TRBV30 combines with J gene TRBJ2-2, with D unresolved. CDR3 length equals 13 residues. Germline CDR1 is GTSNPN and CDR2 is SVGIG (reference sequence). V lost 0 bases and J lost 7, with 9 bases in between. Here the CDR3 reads CAWSVILLGELFF. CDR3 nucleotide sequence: TGTGCCTGGAGTGTTATCCTCCTCGGGGAGCTGTTTTTT.

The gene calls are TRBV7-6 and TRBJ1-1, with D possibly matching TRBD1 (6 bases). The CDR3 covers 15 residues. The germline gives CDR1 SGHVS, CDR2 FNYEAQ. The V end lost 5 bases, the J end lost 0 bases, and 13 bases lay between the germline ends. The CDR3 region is CASSPLGTLNTEAFF. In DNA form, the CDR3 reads TGTGCCAGCAGCCCGCTAGGGACACTGAACACTGAAGCTTTCTTT.

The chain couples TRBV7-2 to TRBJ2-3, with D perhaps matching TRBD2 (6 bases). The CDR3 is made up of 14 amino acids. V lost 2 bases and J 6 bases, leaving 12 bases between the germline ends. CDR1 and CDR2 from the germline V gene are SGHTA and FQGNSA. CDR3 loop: CASSLSSRGDTQYF. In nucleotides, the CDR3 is TGTGCCAGCAGCTTAAGTTCCCGGGGGGATACGCAGTATTTT.

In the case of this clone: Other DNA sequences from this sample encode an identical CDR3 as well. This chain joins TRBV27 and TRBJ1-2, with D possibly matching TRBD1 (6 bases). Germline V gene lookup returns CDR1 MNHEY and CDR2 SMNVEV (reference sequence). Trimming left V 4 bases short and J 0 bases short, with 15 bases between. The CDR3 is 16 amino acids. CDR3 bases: TGTGCCAGCAGTTCGTTGGGGACACGCGCTAACTATGGCTACACCTTC. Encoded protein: CASSSLGTRANYGYTF.

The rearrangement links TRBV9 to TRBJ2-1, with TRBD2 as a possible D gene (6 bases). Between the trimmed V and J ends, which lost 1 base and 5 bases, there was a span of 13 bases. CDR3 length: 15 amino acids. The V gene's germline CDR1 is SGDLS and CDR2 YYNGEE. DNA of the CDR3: TGTGCCAGCAGCGTACGAGGCTCGGGGGACAATGAGCAGTTCTTC. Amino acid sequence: CASSVRGSGDNEQFF.

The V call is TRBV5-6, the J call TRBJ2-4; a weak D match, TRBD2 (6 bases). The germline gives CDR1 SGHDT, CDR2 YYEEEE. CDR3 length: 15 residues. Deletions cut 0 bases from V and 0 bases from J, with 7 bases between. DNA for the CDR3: TGTGCCAGCAGCTTGGGGGGACTAGCCAAAAACATTCAGTACTTC. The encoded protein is CASSLGGLAKNIQYF. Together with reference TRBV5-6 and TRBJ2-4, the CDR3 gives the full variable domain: DAGVTQSPTHLIKTRGQQVTLRCSPKSGHDTVSWYQQALGQGPQFIFQYYEEEERQRGNFPDRFSGHQFPNYSSELNVNALLLGDSALYLCASSLGGLAKNIQYFGAGTRLSVL.

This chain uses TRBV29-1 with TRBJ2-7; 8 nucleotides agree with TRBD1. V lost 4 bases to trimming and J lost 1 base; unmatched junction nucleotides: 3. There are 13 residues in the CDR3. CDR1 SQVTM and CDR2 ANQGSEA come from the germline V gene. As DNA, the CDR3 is TGCAGCGTTGCCCGGGACAGGTCCTACGAGCAGTACTTC. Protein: CSVARDRSYEQYF.

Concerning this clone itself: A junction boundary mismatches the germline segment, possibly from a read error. The CDR3: CAWSVLHRGAVF. In nucleotides, the CDR3 is TGTGCCTGGAGTGTACTACACCGGGGAGCTGTTTTT. The V gene is TRBV30, the J gene TRBJ2-2; D might be TRBD2 (5 bases). Germline-derived CDR1 and CDR2 are GTSNPN and SVGIG (reference sequence). The CDR3 runs to 12 residues.

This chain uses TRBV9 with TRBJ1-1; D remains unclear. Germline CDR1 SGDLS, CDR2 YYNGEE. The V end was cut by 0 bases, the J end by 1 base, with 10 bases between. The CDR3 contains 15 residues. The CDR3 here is CASSVATDKNTEAFF. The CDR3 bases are TGTGCCAGCAGCGTAGCTACTGATAAGAACACTGAAGCTTTCTTT.

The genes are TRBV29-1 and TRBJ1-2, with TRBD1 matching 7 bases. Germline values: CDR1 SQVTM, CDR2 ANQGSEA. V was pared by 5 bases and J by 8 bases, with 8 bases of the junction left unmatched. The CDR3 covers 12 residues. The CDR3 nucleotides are TGCAGCGTTCTCGCCGGACAGGAGGGCTACACCTTC. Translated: CSVLAGQEGYTF.

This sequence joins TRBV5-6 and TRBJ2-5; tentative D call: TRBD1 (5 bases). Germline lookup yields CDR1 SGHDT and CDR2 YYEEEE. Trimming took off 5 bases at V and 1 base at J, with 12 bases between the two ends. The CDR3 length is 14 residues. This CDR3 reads CASSSQGFQETQYF. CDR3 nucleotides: TGTGCCAGCAGTTCCCAGGGTTTCCAAGAGACCCAGTACTTC.

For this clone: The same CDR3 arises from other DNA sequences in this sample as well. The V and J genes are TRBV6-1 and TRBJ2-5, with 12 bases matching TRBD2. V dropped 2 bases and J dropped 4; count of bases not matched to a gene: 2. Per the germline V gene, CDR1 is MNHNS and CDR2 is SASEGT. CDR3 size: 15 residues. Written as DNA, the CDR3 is TGTGCCAGCAGTGAACTAGCGGGGGGGCCAGAGACCCAGTACTTC. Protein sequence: CASSELAGGPETQYF.

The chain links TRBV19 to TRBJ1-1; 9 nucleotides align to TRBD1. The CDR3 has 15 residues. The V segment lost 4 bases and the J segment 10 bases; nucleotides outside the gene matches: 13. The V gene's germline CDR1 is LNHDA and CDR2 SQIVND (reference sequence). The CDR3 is CASSTTRDRALGAFF. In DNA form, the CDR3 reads TGTGCCAGTAGTACCACCCGGGACAGGGCACTTGGAGCTTTCTTT.

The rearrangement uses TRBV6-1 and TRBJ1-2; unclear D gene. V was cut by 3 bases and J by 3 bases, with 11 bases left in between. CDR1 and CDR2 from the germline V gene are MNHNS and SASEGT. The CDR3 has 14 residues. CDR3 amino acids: CASSEGGPHYGYTF. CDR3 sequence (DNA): TGTGCCAGCAGTGAGGGCGGGCCCCACTATGGCTACACCTTC.